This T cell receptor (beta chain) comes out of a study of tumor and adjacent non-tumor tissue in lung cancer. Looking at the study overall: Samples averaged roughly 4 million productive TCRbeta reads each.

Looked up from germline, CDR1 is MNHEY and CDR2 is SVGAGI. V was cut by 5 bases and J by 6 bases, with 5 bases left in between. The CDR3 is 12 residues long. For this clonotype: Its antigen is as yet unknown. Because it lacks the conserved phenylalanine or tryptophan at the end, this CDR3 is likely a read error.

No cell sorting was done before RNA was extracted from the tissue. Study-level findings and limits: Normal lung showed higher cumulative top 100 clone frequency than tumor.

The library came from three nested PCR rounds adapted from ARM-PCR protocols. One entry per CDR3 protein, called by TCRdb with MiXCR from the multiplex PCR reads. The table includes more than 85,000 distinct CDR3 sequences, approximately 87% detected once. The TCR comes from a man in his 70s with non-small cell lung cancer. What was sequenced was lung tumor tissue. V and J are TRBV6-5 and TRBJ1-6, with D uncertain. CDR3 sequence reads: CASSSSNSPLHV. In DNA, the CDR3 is TGTGCCAGCAGTAGTAGTAATTCACCCCTCCACGTT.